The 18 T cell receptor beta chains reported below all come from one sample, sequenced in a study of CD8+ T cells in alopecia areata (dated by TCRdb to 2016 to 2019). The intended sense of this specimen's time point label: around 24 weeks on oral tofacitinib. In the paper's terms, the treatment or condition label means: oral pan-JAK inhibitor, 5-10 mg twice daily. Library preparation employed the immunoSEQ multiplex PCR assay. To provide template for TCR sequencing, every sample had RNA extracted and reverse transcribed into cDNA. The source is immuneACCESS, and TCRdb retained only in-frame sequences with V and J called. Part of the clones is not carried over; for the studies checked, unresolved V genes explain less than half of this, and the remainder is unexplained. For this sample there are around 270,000 clones; nearly 60% appear just once. The ten largest make up under 2% of the sample. The source was CD4+ T cells sorted from blood, collected at week 24, from a patient treated with tofacitinib. Receptor source: a human donor with alopecia areata.

This clone was recorded a few times. This chain connects TRBV5-4 to TRBJ2-5; the match to TRBD2 covers 7 bases. There are 13 residues in the CDR3. V was pared by 2 bases and J by 5 bases, with 3 bases of the junction left unmatched. Germline CDR1 is SGHNT and CDR2 is YYREEE (reference sequence). CDR3 protein: CASSFGLGETQYF. The CDR3 DNA sequence: TGTGCCAGCAGCTTCGGACTAGGGGAGACCCAGTACTTC.

In its sample, this clone was seen a few times. The chain links TRBV7-2 to TRBJ2-3; 9 bases agree with TRBD2. CDR3 length equals 18 residues. The germline CDR1 and CDR2 sequences are SGHTA and FQGNSA. V dropped 6 bases and J dropped 1; count of bases not matched to a gene: 14. CDR3 residues: CASSLRSKAGGRTDTQYF. In DNA form, the CDR3 reads TGTGCCAGCAGTCTACGGAGCAAAGCGGGGGGACGCACAGATACGCAGTATTTT. The full variable domain, rest sourced from reference TRBV7-2 and TRBJ2-3, is GAGVSQSPSNKVTEKGKDVELRCDPISGHTALYWYRQSLGQGLEFLIYFQGNSAPDKSGLPSDRFSAERTGGSVSTLTIQRTQQEDSAVYLCASSLRSKAGGRTDTQYFGPGTRLTVL.

V usage is TRBV5-1 and J usage is TRBJ2-3, with 8 positions matching TRBD1. Unmatched junction bases numbered 10, after V lost 5 bases and J lost 5 bases. This CDR3 comprises 15 residues. CDR1 is SGHRS, CDR2 YFSETQ, per germline. The CDR3 spells CASSYTGQGGDTQYF. Here the CDR3 DNA reads TGCGCCAGCAGTTACACCGGACAGGGTGGAGATACGCAGTATTTT.

V is TRBV5-1 and J is TRBJ1-1; D is ambiguous. Germline CDR1 reads SGHRS; CDR2 reads YFSETQ. Trimming took off 4 bases at V and 6 bases at J, with 16 bases between the two ends. The CDR3 consists of 14 residues. Here the CDR3 DNA reads TGCGCCAGCAGCCCCCAGGCGACTAGGGCTGAAGCTTTCTTT. It is translated as CASSPQATRAEAFF.

The V call is TRBV7-2, the J call TRBJ1-2; D not certain. The germline CDR1 and CDR2 sequences are SGHTA and FQGNSA. CDR3 length equals 14 residues. Trimming removed 1 base from V and 5 bases from J, with 11 bases in between. CDR3 sequence reads: CASSLGTETYGYTF. CDR3 DNA: TGTGCCAGCAGCTTAGGAACAGAGACGTATGGCTACACCTTC.

The V and J genes are TRBV28 and TRBJ2-7, with D hard to call. CDR3 length: 16 amino acids. Deletions cut 3 bases from V and 0 bases from J, with 15 bases between. Looked up from germline, CDR1 is MDHEN and CDR2 is SYDVKM. For the CDR3, the DNA is TGTGCCAGCAGTTTGAATCGACTCAGGAGCTCCTACGAGCAGTACTTC. This translates into CASSLNRLRSSYEQYF.

This chain uses TRBV9 with TRBJ2-7, with 9 bases fitting TRBD1. V shed 0 bases, J shed 2 bases, and the junction held 3 bases outside the gene matches. The CDR3 is 15 residues long. Germline-derived CDR1 and CDR2 are SGDLS and YYNGEE. The CDR3 DNA reads as TGTGCCAGCAGCGTAGGGACAGGGGTTACCTACGAGCAGTACTTC. Its translation is CASSVGTGVTYEQYF.

This clone was seen only a few times. The chain combines TRBV7-2 with TRBJ2-1, with D possibly being TRBD1 (6 bases). The V end was cut by 0 bases, the J end by 5 bases, with 11 bases between. The CDR3 has 15 residues. Germline lookup yields CDR1 SGHTA and CDR2 FQGNSA. This CDR3 reads CASSLAGYRDNEQFF. The CDR3 DNA sequence: TGTGCCAGCAGCTTAGCAGGGTACAGGGACAATGAGCAGTTCTTC.

The chain couples TRBV5-6 to TRBJ2-1; 13 bases align to TRBD2. CDR1 SGHDT and CDR2 YYEEEE come from the germline V gene. Trimming took 4 bases from V and 5 from J; bases not matched to a gene: 3. The CDR3 covers 15 residues. DNA of the CDR3: TGTGCCAGCAGCGCGGGACTAGCGGGGCACAATGAGCAGTTCTTC. It specifies CASSAGLAGHNEQFF.

This clone appeared many times. The CDR3, as DNA: TGTGCCAGCAGCGTATCGGGGGACTCCTACAATGAGCAGTTCTTC. This translates into CASSVSGDSYNEQFF. The chain links TRBV9 to TRBJ2-1, with TRBD2 as a possible D gene (6 bases). V was cut by 1 base and J by 0 bases, with 8 bases left in between. This CDR3 spans 15 amino acids. The germline CDR1 and CDR2 sequences are SGDLS and YYNGEE.

This clone was recorded a few times. The rearrangement joins TRBV2 to TRBJ1-5; 8 nucleotides match TRBD1. The CDR3 consists of 15 residues. The trim removed 6 bases at V and 3 bases at J, leaving 7 bases unmatched. Germline CDR1 SNHLY, CDR2 FYNNEI. CDR3 sequence reads: CASSDRGNANQPQHF. The CDR3 DNA sequence: TGTGCCAGCAGCGACAGGGGCAACGCCAATCAGCCCCAGCATTTT.

This clone was seen more than once but under ten times. This rearrangement joins TRBV5-4 to TRBJ2-1, with TRBD2 matching 7 bases. The CDR3 sequence is 17 residues long. With V trimmed by 2 bases and J by 3 bases, 11 bases remained unmatched. Germline V gene data show CDR1 as SGHNT and CDR2 as YYREEE (reference sequence). The CDR3 bases are TGTGCCAGCAGCTTAAAAACCTCGGGGGGAATCTACAATGAGCAGTTCTTC. This sequence encodes CASSLKTSGGIYNEQFF.

The chain's CDR3 is CASSPGTSRETQYF. The CDR3 region has the DNA TGTGCCAGCAGCCCCGGGACTTCAAGGGAGACCCAGTACTTC. The rearrangement links TRBV7-9 to TRBJ2-5, with D possibly matching TRBD2 (6 bases). Trimming took 5 bases from V and 5 from J, leaving 15 bases between them. The germline V gene has CDR1 SEHNR and CDR2 FQNEAQ (reference sequence). This CDR3 has 14 residues.

The chain employs TRBV2 and TRBJ1-5, with D unresolved. V dropped 8 bases and J dropped 0 bases, with 20 bases sitting between them. Germline loops: CDR1 SNHLY, CDR2 FYNNEI. The CDR3 runs 17 residues. The CDR3 region has the DNA TGTGCCAGCCTCACCGGCCCCCACCCAATTAGCAATCAGCCCCAGCATTTT. Translated: CASLTGPHPISNQPQHF.

The chain recombines TRBV7-2 with TRBJ2-3, with 13 bases matching TRBD2. This CDR3 region has 18 residues. Germline V gene data show CDR1 as SGHTA and CDR2 as FQGNSA. Trimming cost V 5 bases and J 0 bases; bases outside gene matches: 8. The CDR3 region has the DNA TGTGCCAGCAGCCGGAGGACTAGCGGGGGTTTTAGCACAGATACGCAGTATTTT. The encoded protein is CASSRRTSGGFSTDTQYF.

The V and J genes are TRBV27 and TRBJ1-2, with D tentatively TRBD1 (5 bases). CDR1 MNHEY and CDR2 SMNVEV come from the germline V gene (reference sequence). The CDR3 totals 12 residues. V was pared by 4 bases and J by 8 bases, with 11 bases between. CDR3 bases: TGTGCCAGCAGTTCCGGCAGGGCCGGCTACACCTTC. Encoded protein: CASSSGRAGYTF.

This clone has more than one count but fewer than ten. This sequence joins TRBV4-1 and TRBJ2-3, with TRBD2 as a possible D gene (6 bases). The germline V gene has CDR1 MGHRA and CDR2 YSYEKL. CDR3 length equals 15 residues. V gave up 0 bases and J gave up 0 bases, with 7 bases separating them. The CDR3 DNA reads TGCGCCAGCAGCCAAGATGGGACTAGCACAGATACGCAGTATTTT. It translates to CASSQDGTSTDTQYF.

The chain employs TRBV21-1 and TRBJ2-7. TRBV21-1 has pseudogene status. The CDR3 covers 14 residues. The CDR3 nucleotides are TGTGCCAGCAGCAGACCGTCCGATTGTTACGAGCAGTACTTC. Translation gives CASSRPSDCYEQYF.